Below are 4 T cell receptor beta chains sequenced from a single sample in a study of neurological immune-mediated disorders. TCRdb re-called the 5' RACE reads with MiXCR, one entry per CDR3 protein. The data show approximately 30,000 distinct CDR3 sequences, approximately 5% seen once. The sequenced sample consisted of CD4+ T cells from blood. All receptors derive from a woman between 50 and 59 years old in good health.

This clonotype was recorded many times. V gene TRBV6-5 combines with J gene TRBJ1-1; D is unclear. This CDR3 has 12 residues. With 5 bases removed from V and 0 bases from J, the gap between germline ends came to 4 bases. Germline V gene data show CDR1 as MNHEY and CDR2 as SVGAGI. CDR3 loop: CASSALNTEAFF. The CDR3 nucleotides read TGTGCCAGCAGTGCGTTGAACACTGAAGCTTTCTTT.

This clonotype was counted at least ten times. This sequence joins TRBV29-1 and TRBJ1-5; possibly TRBD1 for D (5 bases). Trimming cost V 6 bases and J 6 bases, with 12 bases left between them. This CDR3 spans 12 amino acids. Germline loops: CDR1 SQVTM, CDR2 ANQGSEA. In nucleotides, the CDR3 is TGCAGCGTCGGGGCGGGTCGTCAGCCCCAGCATTTT. Translating gives CSVGAGRQPQHF.

This clonotype was counted at least ten times. This sequence joins TRBV28 and TRBJ1-2, with D possibly matching TRBD1 (6 bases). The germline gives CDR1 MDHEN, CDR2 SYDVKM. With 6 bases removed from V and 5 bases from J, the gap between germline ends came to 10 bases. The CDR3 length is 12 residues. The CDR3 sequence is CASSDRTYGYTF. The CDR3, as DNA: TGTGCCAGCAGCGACAGGACTTATGGCTACACCTTC.

This clonotype appeared many times. The chain links TRBV24-1 to TRBJ2-1, with TRBD1 matching 8 bases. Germline-derived CDR1 and CDR2 are KGHDR and SFDVKD. Trimming cost V 7 bases and J 1 base; bases outside gene matches: 8. The CDR3 loop spans 16 amino acids. CDR3 amino acids: CATSTGTGVSYNEQFF. DNA for the CDR3: TGTGCCACCAGCACCGGGACAGGAGTTTCCTACAATGAGCAGTTCTTC.